This T cell receptor beta chain was profiled in a study of T cells in Graves' hyperthyroidism and ophthalmopathy. General study results and limits: Most thyroid clonotypes expanded above 0.001 appeared in blood too.

V lost 4 bases to trimming and J lost 5 bases; unmatched junction nucleotides: 12. Looked up from germline, CDR1 is LGHNA and CDR2 is YNFKEQ. This CDR3 has 16 residues. Graves' hyperthyroidism without ophthalmopathy progression within 18 months was termed stable. Exclusion criteria comprised uncontrolled infection, other autoimmune disease, pregnancy or lactation. Orbital computed tomography and thyroid ultrasound, together with serum TRAb and thyroxine and clinical symptoms, were used for diagnoses. Amplified TCR beta CDR3 regions came from RNA transcripts. An initial round of RT-PCR targeting the TCR CDR3 relied on the HTBI primer set. One entry per CDR3 protein, called by TCRdb with MiXCR from the multiplex PCR reads. The table records hundreds of thousands of distinct CDR3 sequences, 35% to 55% of them present only once. Comments on this clonotype: Its antigen is still unknown.

V is TRBV4-2 and J is TRBJ2-5; 8 positions match TRBD2. The sample comprised peripheral blood or thyroid tissue (not recorded which). This clonotype was obtained from a woman aged 18-30 years with Graves' hyperthyroidism. CDR3 coding DNA: TGTGCCAGCAGCCCGGGGAATACGGGAGGGCGGGAGACCCAGTACTTC. It specifies CASSPGNTGGRETQYF.